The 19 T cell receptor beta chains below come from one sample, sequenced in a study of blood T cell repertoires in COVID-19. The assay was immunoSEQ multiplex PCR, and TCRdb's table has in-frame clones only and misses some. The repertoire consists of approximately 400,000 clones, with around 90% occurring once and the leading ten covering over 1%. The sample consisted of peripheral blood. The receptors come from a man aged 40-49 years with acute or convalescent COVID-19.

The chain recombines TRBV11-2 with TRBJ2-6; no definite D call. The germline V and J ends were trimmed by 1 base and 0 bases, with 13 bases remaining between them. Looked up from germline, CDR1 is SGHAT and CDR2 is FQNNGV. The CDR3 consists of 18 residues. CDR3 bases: TGTGCCAGCAGCTTAGCAAGATTTGGCCACTCTGGGGCCAACGTCCTGACTTTC. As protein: CASSLARFGHSGANVLTF.

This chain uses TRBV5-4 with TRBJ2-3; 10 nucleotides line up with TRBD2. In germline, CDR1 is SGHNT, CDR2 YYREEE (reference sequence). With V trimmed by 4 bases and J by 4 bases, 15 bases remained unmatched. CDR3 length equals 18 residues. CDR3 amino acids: CASSTGLAGGMGADTQYF. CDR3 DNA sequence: TGTGCCAGCAGCACCGGTTTAGCGGGGGGTATGGGCGCAGATACGCAGTATTTT.

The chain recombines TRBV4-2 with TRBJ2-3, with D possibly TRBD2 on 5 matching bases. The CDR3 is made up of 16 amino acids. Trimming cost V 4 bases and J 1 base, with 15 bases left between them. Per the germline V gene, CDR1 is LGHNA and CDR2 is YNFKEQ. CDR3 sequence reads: CASSRGAGQRTDTQYF. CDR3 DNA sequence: TGTGCCAGCAGCCGGGGAGCTGGGCAGCGCACAGATACGCAGTATTTT.

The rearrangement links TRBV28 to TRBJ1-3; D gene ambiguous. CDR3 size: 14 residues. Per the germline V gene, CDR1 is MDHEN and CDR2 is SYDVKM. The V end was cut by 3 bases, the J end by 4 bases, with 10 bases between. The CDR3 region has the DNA TGTGCCAGCAGTTTGCAGTCCGCCGGAAACACCATATATTTT. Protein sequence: CASSLQSAGNTIYF.

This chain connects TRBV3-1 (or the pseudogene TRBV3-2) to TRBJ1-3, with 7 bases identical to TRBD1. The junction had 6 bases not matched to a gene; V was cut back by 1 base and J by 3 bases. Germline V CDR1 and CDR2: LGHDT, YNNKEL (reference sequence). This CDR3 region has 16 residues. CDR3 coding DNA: TGTGCCAGCAGCCAAGGACAGGGTGAGGGTGGAAACACCATATATTTT. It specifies CASSQGQGEGGNTIYF.

Here the CDR3 reads CASSLVLAETRNEQFF. The CDR3 DNA follows: TGTGCCAGCAGCTTAGTTTTAGCGGAGACGAGAAATGAGCAGTTCTTC. The V call is TRBV11-2, the J call TRBJ2-1; D may be TRBD2 (6 bases). The CDR3 has 16 amino acids. Germline lookup yields CDR1 SGHAT and CDR2 FQNNGV. V was shortened by 1 base and J by 7 bases, with 17 bases between the two germline ends. Variable domain in full (rest from reference TRBV11-2 and TRBJ2-1): EAGVAQSPRYKIIEKRQSVAFWCNPISGHATLYWYQQILGQGPKLLIQFQNNGVVDDSQLPKDRFSAERLKGVDSTLKIQPAKLEDSAVYLCASSLVLAETRNEQFFGPGTRLTVL.

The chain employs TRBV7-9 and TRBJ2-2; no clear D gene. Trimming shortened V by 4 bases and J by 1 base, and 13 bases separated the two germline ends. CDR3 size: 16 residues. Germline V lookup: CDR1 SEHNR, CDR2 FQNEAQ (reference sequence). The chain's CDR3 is CASSYDISLNTGELFF. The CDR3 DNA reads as TGTGCCAGCAGCTACGACATCTCCTTGAACACCGGGGAGCTGTTTTTT. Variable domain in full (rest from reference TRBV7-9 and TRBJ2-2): DTGVSQNPRHKITKRGQNVTFRCDPISEHNRLYWYRQTLGQGPEFLTYFQNEAQLEKSRLLSDRFSAERPKGSFSTLEIQRTEQGDSAMYLCASSYDISLNTGELFFGEGSRLTVL.

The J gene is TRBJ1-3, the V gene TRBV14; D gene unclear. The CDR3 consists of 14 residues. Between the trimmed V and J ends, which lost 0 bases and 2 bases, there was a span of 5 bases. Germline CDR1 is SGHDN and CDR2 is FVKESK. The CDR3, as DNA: TGTGCCAGCAGCCAAGAGAGCGCTGGAAACACCATATATTTT. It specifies CASSQESAGNTIYF.

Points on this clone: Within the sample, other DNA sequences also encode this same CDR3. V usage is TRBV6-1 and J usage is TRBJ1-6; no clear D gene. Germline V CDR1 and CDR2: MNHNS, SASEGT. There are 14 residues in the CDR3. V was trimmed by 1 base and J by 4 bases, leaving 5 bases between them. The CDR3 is CASSEGRYNSPLHF. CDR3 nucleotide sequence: TGTGCCAGCAGTGAAGGTCGGTATAATTCACCCCTCCACTTT.

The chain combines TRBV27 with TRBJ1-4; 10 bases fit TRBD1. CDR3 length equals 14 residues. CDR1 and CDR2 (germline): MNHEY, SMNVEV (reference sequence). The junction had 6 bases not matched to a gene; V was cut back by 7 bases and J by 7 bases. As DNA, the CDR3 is TGTGCCAGCACGACAGGGGGCTTTGGTGAAAAACTGTTTTTT. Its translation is CASTTGGFGEKLFF.

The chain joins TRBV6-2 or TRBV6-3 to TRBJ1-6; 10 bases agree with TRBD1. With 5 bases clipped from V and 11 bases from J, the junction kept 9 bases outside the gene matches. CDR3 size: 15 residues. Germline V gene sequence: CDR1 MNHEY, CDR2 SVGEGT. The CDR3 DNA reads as TGTGCCAGCAGTATCTCCGGGACAGGGGAGGCACCCCTCCACTTT. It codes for CASSISGTGEAPLHF.

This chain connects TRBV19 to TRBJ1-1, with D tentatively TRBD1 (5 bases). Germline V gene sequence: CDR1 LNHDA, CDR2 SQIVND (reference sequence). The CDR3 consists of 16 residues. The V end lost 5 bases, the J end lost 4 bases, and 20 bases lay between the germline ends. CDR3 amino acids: CASSPSFGGGTTEAFF. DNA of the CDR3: TGTGCCAGTAGTCCCTCCTTTGGGGGAGGGACCACTGAAGCTTTCTTT.

CDR3 DNA sequence: TGTGCCAGCAGCTTAGTTTCCGGGACAGGGGCGGGAGAGCAGTACTTC. It codes for CASSLVSGTGAGEQYF. The chain employs TRBV7-2 and TRBJ2-7, with TRBD1 matching 10 bases. CDR1 SGHTA and CDR2 FQGNSA come from the germline V gene. With V trimmed by 1 base and J by 7 bases, 10 bases remained unmatched. This CDR3 region has 16 residues.

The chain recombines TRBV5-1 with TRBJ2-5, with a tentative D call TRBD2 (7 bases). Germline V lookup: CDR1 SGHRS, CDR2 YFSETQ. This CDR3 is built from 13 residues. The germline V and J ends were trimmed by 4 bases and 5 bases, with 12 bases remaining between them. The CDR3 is CASSGGARETQYF. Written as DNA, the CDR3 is TGCGCCAGCAGCGGGGGGGCCAGGGAGACCCAGTACTTC.

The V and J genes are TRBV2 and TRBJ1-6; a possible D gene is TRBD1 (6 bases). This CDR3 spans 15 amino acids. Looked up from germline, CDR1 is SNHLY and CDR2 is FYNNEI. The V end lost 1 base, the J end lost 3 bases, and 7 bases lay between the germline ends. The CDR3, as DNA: TGTGCCAGCAGTGAAGGACAGGACTATAATTCACCCCTCCACTTT. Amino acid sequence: CASSEGQDYNSPLHF. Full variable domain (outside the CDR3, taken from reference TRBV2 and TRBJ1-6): EPEVTQTPSHQVTQMGQEVILRCVPISNHLYFYWYRQILGQKVEFLVSFYNNEISEKSEIFDDQFSVERPDGSNFTLKIRSTKLEDSAMYFCASSEGQDYNSPLHFGNGTRLTVT.

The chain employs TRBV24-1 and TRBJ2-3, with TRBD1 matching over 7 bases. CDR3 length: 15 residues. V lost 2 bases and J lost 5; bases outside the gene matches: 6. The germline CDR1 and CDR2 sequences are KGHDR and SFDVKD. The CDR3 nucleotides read TGTGCCACCAGTGATTACAGGGGAAGGCGAGATACGCAGTATTTT. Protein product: CATSDYRGRRDTQYF.

DNA for the CDR3: TGTGCCAGCAGCCAGACAATGATGAACACTGAAGCTTTCTTT. Encoded protein: CASSQTMMNTEAFF. The chain combines TRBV7-8 with TRBJ1-1; unclear D gene. Germline V gene data show CDR1 as SGHVS and CDR2 as FQNEAQ. The CDR3 is 14 amino acids. V was shortened by 5 bases and J by 0 bases, with 10 bases between the two germline ends.

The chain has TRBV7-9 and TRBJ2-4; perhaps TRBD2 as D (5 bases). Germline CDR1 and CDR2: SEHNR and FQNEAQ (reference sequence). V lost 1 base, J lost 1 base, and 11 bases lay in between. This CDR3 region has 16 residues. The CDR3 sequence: CASSLGRVEAKNIQYF. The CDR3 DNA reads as TGTGCCAGCAGCTTAGGGCGGGTGGAGGCCAAAAACATTCAGTACTTC.

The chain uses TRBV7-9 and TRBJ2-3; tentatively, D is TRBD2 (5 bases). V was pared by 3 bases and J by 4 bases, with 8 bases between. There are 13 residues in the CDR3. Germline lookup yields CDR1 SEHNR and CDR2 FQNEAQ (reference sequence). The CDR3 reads CASSFRGSDTQYF. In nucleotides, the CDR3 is TGTGCCAGCAGCTTTCGAGGGTCAGATACGCAGTATTTT.